The entry below gives a single T cell receptor (beta chain) sequence along with its context. The CDR3 runs 15 residues. Germline trimming cut 5 bases from V and 9 bases from J; bases unmatched to any gene: 12. In germline, CDR1 is SNHLY, CDR2 FYNNEI. The data derive from a study of blood T cell repertoires in COVID-19. Study overall: The samples span acute and convalescent COVID-19 from the United States, Italy and Spain. PBMCs, B-cell-depleted T cells, or T cells were the source of the cDNA or gDNA that made up the material.

Source study methods: Using reference gene primer amplification, nucleated cell counts were estimated. Profiled with immunoSEQ multiplex PCR; TCRdb holds only in-frame clones, not every one. V and J calls and clone size are as listed in that table; D and trimming were resolved from the DNA. Among some 50,000 clones listed, around nine tenths were seen once. Sequences were obtained from peripheral blood. The rearrangement joins TRBV2 to TRBJ2-5; 10 bases agree with TRBD1. The origin of this receptor is a man between 40 and 49 years old with acute or convalescent COVID-19. The DNA for the CDR3 is TGTGCCAGCAGTTCGGACAGGGGGGCGGGAGTGGCCCAGTACTTC. This codes for CASSSDRGAGVAQYF.